The next 15 T cell receptor beta chains were all read from a single sample in a study of T cells after yellow fever vaccination. TCRdb independently ran MiXCR on the 5' RACE reads; one entry per CDR3 protein. The data show around 200,000 distinct CDR3 sequences, 11% seen once. Sample: CD8+ T cells sorted from PBMCs, taken 15 days after the yellow fever booster vaccination. These receptors originate from a man aged 18 to 29 who received the YFV17D yellow fever vaccine.

This clonotype was picked up many times. The chain uses TRBV10-3 and TRBJ2-1; 14 bases line up with TRBD2. Germline loops: CDR1 ENHRY, CDR2 SYGVKD. The CDR3 extends over 15 amino acids. The J segment lost 13 bases and the V segment lost 5 bases, leaving 10 bases of the junction unmatched. The CDR3 sequence is CAISTSGTSGRSQFF. The CDR3 bases are TGTGCCATCAGTACCTCCGGGACTAGCGGGAGAAGTCAGTTCTTC.

In its sample, this clonotype was seen many times. The chain combines TRBV7-7 with TRBJ2-1; 9 nucleotides agree with TRBD2. The CDR3 runs to 18 residues. The ends lost 6 bases at V and 6 bases at J; junction bases unmatched: 18. Germline CDR1 and CDR2: SSHAT and FNYEAQ (reference sequence). CDR3 DNA sequence: TGTGCCAGCAGTCCTTATGGGACTAGCTCGTACTTCTTCAATGAGCAGTTCTTC. This encodes CASSPYGTSSYFFNEQFF.

The rearrangement uses TRBV11-2 and TRBJ2-7, with no clear D. Germline-derived CDR1 and CDR2 are SGHAT and FQNNGV. V lost 6 bases to trimming and J lost 2 bases, with 11 bases between them. This CDR3 has 13 amino acids. Here the CDR3 DNA reads TGTGCCAGCAGTCGCTACACCCCCTACGAGCAGTACGTC. Protein sequence: CASSRYTPYEQYV.

This clonotype was observed a few times. This sequence joins TRBV7-9 and TRBJ1-2; no reliable D call. From germline, CDR1 is SEHNR and CDR2 FQNEAQ (reference sequence). With 1 base removed from V and 2 bases from J, the gap between germline ends came to 11 bases. The CDR3 runs to 15 residues. The CDR3 spells CASSLDFGRNYGYTF. The CDR3 DNA reads as TGTGCCAGCAGCTTAGATTTCGGCAGGAACTATGGCTACACCTTC. Full variable domain (remainder filled in from reference TRBV7-9 and TRBJ1-2): DTGVSQNPRHKITKRGQNVTFRCDPISEHNRLYWYRQTLGQGPEFLTYFQNEAQLEKSRLLSDRFSAERPKGSFSTLEIQRTEQGDSAMYLCASSLDFGRNYGYTFGSGTRLTVV.

This chain connects TRBV6-4 to TRBJ2-3; 8 bases are a match to TRBD1. CDR1 and CDR2 from the germline V gene are MRHNA and SNTAGT. The CDR3 covers 15 residues. J gave up 11 bases and V 0 bases, and 10 bases lay outside the gene matches. CDR3 loop: CASSDSAGGTEMQYF. In DNA, the CDR3 is TGTGCCAGCAGTGACTCGGCAGGGGGCACAGAGATGCAGTATTTT.

This sequence joins TRBV3-1 and TRBJ2-1; no definite D call. V was cut by 1 base and J by 0 bases, with 13 bases left in between. Germline-derived CDR1 and CDR2 are LGHDT and YNNKEL (reference sequence). The CDR3 is 17 amino acids. CDR3 sequence reads: CASSQVTDGSSYNEQFF. In nucleotides, the CDR3 is TGTGCCAGCAGCCAAGTCACCGACGGCAGCTCCTACAATGAGCAGTTCTTC.

Only a few counts were recorded for this clonotype. This chain connects TRBV15 to TRBJ2-1; D ambiguous. The CDR3 consists of 15 residues. CDR1 and CDR2 (germline): LNHNV, YYDKDF (reference sequence). V dropped 8 bases and J dropped 3 bases, with 17 bases sitting between them. The CDR3 DNA is TGTGCCACCGACCCAGACACACCAAACTACAATGAGCAGTTCTTC. The encoded protein is CATDPDTPNYNEQFF.

The sample holds a few counts of this clonotype. This chain connects TRBV15 to TRBJ2-1; 11 bases match TRBD2. The CDR3 loop spans 16 amino acids. Germline V CDR1 and CDR2: LNHNV, YYDKDF (reference sequence). The trim removed 1 base at V and 6 bases at J, leaving 5 bases unmatched. The DNA of the CDR3 is TGTGCCACCAGCAGAGCCCCCCTAGCGGGGGGCAATGAGCAGTTCTTC. As protein: CATSRAPLAGGNEQFF.

V is TRBV2 and J is TRBJ2-7; no firm D call. The CDR3 loop spans 12 amino acids. The V end lost 7 bases, the J end lost 0 bases, and 7 bases lay between the germline ends. The V gene's germline CDR1 is SNHLY and CDR2 FYNNEI. The CDR3 DNA sequence: TGTGCCAGCAAGGGTAGCTCCTACGAGCAGTACGTC. Translated: CASKGSSYEQYV.

This clonotype was picked up one time. The genes are TRBV19 and TRBJ2-1; D possibly uses TRBD1 or TRBD2 (6 bases each). Germline V gives CDR1 LNHDA, CDR2 SQIVND (reference sequence). The V end was cut by 1 base, the J end by 7 bases, with 14 bases between. CDR3 size: 15 residues. As DNA, the CDR3 is TGTGCCAGTAGTATAGGGGGGGCCCTTAGGAATGAGCAGTTCTTC. Translating it yields CASSIGGALRNEQFF.

The chain recombines TRBV5-4 with TRBJ2-1; no clear D. V gave up 1 base and J gave up 8 bases, with 4 bases separating them. The CDR3 is made up of 11 amino acids. Germline CDR1 reads SGHNT; CDR2 reads YYREEE (reference sequence). The CDR3 loop reads CASSLIDEQFF. The CDR3 region has the DNA TGTGCCAGCAGCTTGATCGATGAGCAGTTCTTC.

The chain is built from TRBV20-1 and TRBJ1-1; D unresolved. Germline V CDR1 and CDR2: DFQATT, SNEGSKA (reference sequence). The CDR3 contains 16 residues. CDR3 region: CSAGSAGGSVGTEAFF. The DNA for the CDR3 is TGCAGCGCAGGATCGGCAGGCGGTTCGGTGGGCACTGAAGCTTTCTTT.

This clonotype was counted between two and nine times. V usage is TRBV29-1 and J usage is TRBJ1-1; a possible D gene is TRBD1 (6 bases). V was trimmed by 6 bases and J by 11 bases, leaving 19 bases between them. The CDR3 runs 12 residues. Germline CDR1 SQVTM, CDR2 ANQGSEA. The CDR3 region is CSVIQGGKGAFF. The DNA of the CDR3 is TGCAGCGTGATACAGGGCGGAAAGGGCGCTTTCTTT.

This chain links TRBV4-3 with TRBJ2-1; a weak D match, TRBD2 (6 bases). The CDR3 is 14 residues long. CDR1 is LGHNA and CDR2 is YSLEER in the germline V gene. Trimming shortened V by 0 bases and J by 6 bases, and 9 bases separated the two germline ends. CDR3 amino acids: CASSQDGGFNEQFF. Written as DNA, the CDR3 is TGCGCCAGCAGCCAAGATGGGGGGTTCAATGAGCAGTTCTTC.

The CDR3 protein is CASSQERTGGGETQYF. The CDR3 DNA sequence: TGTGCCAGCAGCCAAGAACGGACAGGGGGCGGAGAGACCCAGTACTTC. This chain connects TRBV14 to TRBJ2-5; 11 positions match TRBD1. CDR1 and CDR2 from the germline V gene are SGHDN and FVKESK. The CDR3 covers 16 residues. V was pared by 0 bases and J by 4 bases, with 4 bases of the junction left unmatched.